These 29 T cell receptor beta chains originate from one sample sequenced in a study of CD8 T cells in ankylosing spondylitis. A single record per CDR3 protein comes from TCRdb applying MiXCR to the 5' RACE reads. Seen here are roughly 670,000 distinct CDR3 sequences, around a fifth observed once, and the top ten hold around 19%. Broader study findings: Among TCR beta sequences, a motif of eight or nine highly homologous variants appeared characteristic of ankylosing spondylitis blood.

Their recognized antigens are unknown. Sequenced sample: blood, either unsorted or a sorted T cell fraction (not recorded which). Source of these receptors: a male donor with ankylosing spondylitis.

This clonotype was seen ten or more times. The V and J genes are TRBV2 and TRBJ2-2; D call uncertain. V was clipped by 6 bases and J by 5 bases, with 10 bases between them. CDR1 and CDR2 from the germline V gene are SNHLY and FYNNEI. The CDR3 extends over 13 amino acids. The CDR3 coding sequence is TGTGCCAGCAGACCGGCCGGTACCGGGGAGCTGTTTTTT. Amino acids: CASRPAGTGELFF.

Only a few counts were recorded for this clonotype. This rearrangement joins TRBV12-3 or TRBV12-4 to TRBJ2-5; unclear D gene. The V end lost 4 bases, the J end lost 4 bases, and 16 bases lay between the germline ends. The CDR3 totals 15 residues. The CDR3 reads CASSYTRMAGETQYF. CDR3 nucleotides: TGTGCCAGCAGTTACACACGGATGGCAGGAGAGACCCAGTACTTC.

V gene TRBV5-5 combines with J gene TRBJ1-2, with D perhaps matching TRBD1 (6 bases). This CDR3 has 16 amino acids. V was shortened by 4 bases and J by 6 bases, with 22 bases between the two germline ends. CDR1 is SGHKS, CDR2 YYEKEE, per germline (reference sequence). CDR3 DNA sequence: TGTGCCAGCAGCGTCGGGACACCCGGAGGTTGGGATGGCTACACCTTC. As protein: CASSVGTPGGWDGYTF.

This chain joins TRBV30 and TRBJ1-1; TRBD1 matches 7 bases. This CDR3 is built from 14 residues. Looked up from germline, CDR1 is GTSNPN and CDR2 is SVGIG (reference sequence). Trimming cost V 3 bases and J 6 bases; bases outside gene matches: 10. The CDR3 sequence: CAWRSAGGLPEAFF. As DNA, the CDR3 is TGTGCCTGGAGATCGGCAGGGGGACTTCCTGAAGCTTTCTTT.

This chain uses TRBV7-9 with TRBJ1-4; D is ambiguous. V was cut by 1 base and J by 0 bases, with 6 bases left in between. CDR1 and CDR2 from the germline V gene are SEHNR and FQNEAQ (reference sequence). This CDR3 region has 15 residues. The CDR3 nucleotides read TGTGCCAGCAGCTTAGTGTTTGCAACTAATGAAAAACTGTTTTTT. This codes for CASSLVFATNEKLFF.

This clonotype was observed a few times. The chain combines TRBV5-1 with TRBJ2-7; the D is unclear. The germline CDR1 and CDR2 sequences are SGHRS and YFSETQ. The V end was cut by 3 bases, the J end by 3 bases, with 13 bases between. The CDR3 totals 14 residues. The DNA of the CDR3 is TGCGCCAGCAGCTCAGGCGAGTGGGGCTACGAGCAGTACTTC. This codes for CASSSGEWGYEQYF.

This sequence joins TRBV20-1 and TRBJ1-2, with 8 positions matching TRBD1. From germline, CDR1 is DFQATT and CDR2 SNEGSKA (reference sequence). Trimming took 6 bases from V and 3 from J; bases not matched to a gene: 9. This CDR3 comprises 14 residues. The CDR3 nucleotides read TGCAGTGCGGACCCGACAGGGGCTGACTATGGCTACACCTTC. It codes for CSADPTGADYGYTF.

V usage is TRBV10-3 and J usage is TRBJ2-7; D possibly corresponds to TRBD1 (5 bases). The germline CDR1 and CDR2 sequences are ENHRY and SYGVKD. The CDR3 is 15 amino acids. V was pared by 10 bases and J by 4 bases, with 23 bases between. For the CDR3, the DNA is TGTGCCACCAGGATTAATGACAGAAGAATGTACGAGCAGTACTTC. Its translation is CATRINDRRMYEQYF.

This sequence joins TRBV4-1 and TRBJ1-1; D remains unclear. Germline V gene lookup returns CDR1 MGHRA and CDR2 YSYEKL. This CDR3 has 14 amino acids. Deletions cut 6 bases from V and 1 base from J, with 12 bases between. The CDR3 coding sequence is TGCGCCAGCAGAATTGAGCAGGCGAACACTGAAGCTTTCTTT. This codes for CASRIEQANTEAFF.

The chain recombines TRBV5-6 with TRBJ1-1; TRBD1 matches at 7 bases. The CDR3 sequence is 15 residues long. V lost 0 bases and J lost 2; bases outside the gene matches: 4. Germline V gene sequence: CDR1 SGHDT, CDR2 YYEEEE. The CDR3 sequence: CASSLVQGFNTEAFF. DNA of the CDR3: TGTGCCAGCAGCTTGGTACAGGGGTTTAACACTGAAGCTTTCTTT.

CDR3 nucleotide sequence: TGTGCCAGCACCGCGCTAGCGGGGGGGTCTATGGATACGCAGTATTTT. Amino acids: CASTALAGGSMDTQYF. The chain is built from TRBV6-1 and TRBJ2-3; TRBD2 aligns across 12 bases. The V gene end was trimmed by 7 bases and the J gene end by 6 bases; junction bases not matched to a gene: 11. This CDR3 spans 16 amino acids. CDR1 MNHNS and CDR2 SASEGT come from the germline V gene.

The rearrangement uses TRBV5-1 and TRBJ2-1, with D uncertain. V was shortened by 4 bases and J by 7 bases, with 18 bases between the two germline ends. Germline CDR1 and CDR2: SGHRS and YFSETQ. The length of the CDR3 is 15 residues. CDR3 residues: CASSPRQATVNEQFF. CDR3 bases: TGCGCCAGCAGCCCACGGCAGGCGACGGTAAATGAGCAGTTCTTC. Variable domain in full (rest from reference TRBV5-1 and TRBJ2-1): KAGVTQTPRYLIKTRGQQVTLSCSPISGHRSVSWYQQTPGQGLQFLFEYFSETQRNKGNFPGRFSGRQFSNSRSEMNVSTLELGDSALYLCASSPRQATVNEQFFGPGTRLTVL.

This chain joins TRBV20-1 and TRBJ2-1; TRBD2 matches at 12 bases. Trimming took 6 bases from V and 5 from J; bases not matched to a gene: 8. Germline CDR1 is DFQATT and CDR2 is SNEGSKA (reference sequence). The CDR3 is 15 amino acids. The DNA for the CDR3 is TGCAGTGCCCCTCACGGACTAGCGGGGAACAATGAGCAGTTCTTC. Amino acids: CSAPHGLAGNNEQFF.

V is TRBV28 and J is TRBJ2-1, with a tentative D call TRBD2 (6 bases). The CDR3 is made up of 15 amino acids. The V gene's germline CDR1 is MDHEN and CDR2 SYDVKM. V was cut by 4 bases and J by 2 bases, with 12 bases left in between. CDR3 loop: CASSSRDSTYNEQFF. DNA of the CDR3: TGTGCCAGCAGTTCTCGGGACTCCACCTACAATGAGCAGTTCTTC. Together with reference TRBV28 and TRBJ2-1, the CDR3 gives the full variable domain: DVKVTQSSRYLVKRTGEKVFLECVQDMDHENMFWYRQDPGLGLRLIYFSYDVKMKEKGDIPEGYSVSREKKERFSLILESASTNQTSMYLCASSSRDSTYNEQFFGPGTRLTVL.

CDR3 nucleotide sequence: TGTGCCAGCAGTCCGGGACACTTCCAAGAGACCCAGTACTTC. This codes for CASSPGHFQETQYF. The chain joins TRBV2 to TRBJ2-5, with a tentative D call TRBD1 (6 bases). The ends were cut back, 5 bases at V and 1 base at J, with 11 bases in the middle. The CDR3 contains 14 residues. Per germline, CDR1 SNHLY and CDR2 FYNNEI.

This clonotype was seen more than once but under ten times. J is TRBJ2-7 and V is TRBV6-1, with D tentatively TRBD1 (5 bases). Germline V lookup: CDR1 MNHNS, CDR2 SASEGT. The CDR3 is 15 residues long. The V end lost 7 bases, the J end lost 3 bases, and 19 bases lay between the germline ends. CDR3 sequence (DNA): TGTGCCAGCATCGAACCTAACAGGCCCCTCTACGAGCAGTACTTC. Amino acids: CASIEPNRPLYEQYF.

This clonotype was detected once. The CDR3 DNA is TGTGCCAGCAGTTCCCACGAGGAGCAGTTCTTC. Protein product: CASSSHEEQFF. The chain joins TRBV6-6 to TRBJ2-1, with D unresolved. The CDR3 extends over 11 amino acids. Trimming took off 4 bases at V and 10 bases at J, with 8 bases between the two ends. Germline V CDR1 and CDR2: MNHNY, SVGAGI (reference sequence).

This clonotype has just a few counts. The J gene is TRBJ2-1, the V gene TRBV7-9, with D possibly matching TRBD2 (5 bases). Trimming took 4 bases from V and 0 from J, leaving 13 bases between them. Per the germline V gene, CDR1 is SEHNR and CDR2 is FQNEAQ (reference sequence). The CDR3 loop spans 16 amino acids. The CDR3 DNA reads TGTGCCAGCAGCTCCGGGCTAGCCCCCTCCTACAATGAGCAGTTCTTC. Amino acids: CASSSGLAPSYNEQFF.

The V and J genes are TRBV6-1 and TRBJ1-4, with D perhaps matching TRBD1 (6 bases). V was clipped by 5 bases and J by 3 bases, with 10 bases between them. Germline V gives CDR1 MNHNS, CDR2 SASEGT. The CDR3 runs 14 residues. The CDR3 sequence: CASSKQGSNEKLFF. The CDR3 nucleotides are TGTGCCAGCAGTAAACAGGGATCTAATGAAAAACTGTTTTTT.

This clonotype was found many times. The genes are TRBV12-5 and TRBJ1-5; no firm D call. V was cut by 3 bases and J by 4 bases, with 13 bases left in between. Germline CDR1 is LGHNT and CDR2 is FRNRAP. The CDR3 loop spans 15 amino acids. CDR3 amino acids: CASGFYAGANQPQHF. The CDR3 DNA reads as TGTGCTAGTGGTTTTTATGCGGGTGCAAATCAGCCCCAGCATTTT.

V and J are TRBV20-1 and TRBJ2-1; TRBD2 is a possible D gene (5 bases). This CDR3 is built from 13 residues. Germline V CDR1 and CDR2: DFQATT, SNEGSKA (reference sequence). With 5 bases removed from V and 2 bases from J, the gap between germline ends came to 10 bases. CDR3 protein: CSAPAATYNEQFF. The CDR3 DNA follows: TGCAGTGCTCCAGCGGCCACCTACAATGAGCAGTTCTTC.

This clonotype was detected ten times or more. The V and J genes are TRBV20-1 and TRBJ1-2, with a weak D call TRBD1 (5 bases). Germline assignment: CDR1 DFQATT and CDR2 SNEGSKA (reference sequence). V was pared by 2 bases and J by 4 bases, with 11 bases between. The CDR3 consists of 13 residues. CDR3 protein: CSARTGTRYGYTF. The CDR3 coding sequence is TGCAGTGCTAGAACCGGGACCCGCTATGGCTACACCTTC.

This clonotype was counted ten times or more. The rearrangement joins TRBV2 to TRBJ1-2, with a tentative D call TRBD1 (6 bases). Germline CDR1 SNHLY, CDR2 FYNNEI. The CDR3 sequence is 13 residues long. V dropped 7 bases and J dropped 3 bases, with 12 bases sitting between them. CDR3 in amino acids: CASTAGAYYGYTF. The DNA for the CDR3 is TGTGCCAGCACCGCAGGGGCGTACTATGGCTACACCTTC.

The V and J genes are TRBV20-1 and TRBJ2-1, with D hard to call. Germline assignment: CDR1 DFQATT and CDR2 SNEGSKA (reference sequence). There are 15 residues in the CDR3. The V gene lost 0 bases and the J gene lost 8 bases, with 17 bases spanning the gap. CDR3 amino acids: CSARDGRSKGDEQFF. The CDR3 DNA follows: TGCAGTGCTAGAGACGGACGATCCAAAGGAGATGAGCAGTTCTTC.

V usage is TRBV5-6 and J usage is TRBJ2-7; D perhaps matches TRBD1 (7 bases). Looked up from germline, CDR1 is SGHDT and CDR2 is YYEEEE. CDR3 length: 13 amino acids. V dropped 5 bases and J dropped 4 bases, with 13 bases sitting between them. The CDR3 coding sequence is TGTGCCAGCAGGTCGACAGGGACTTACGAGCAGTACTTC. It specifies CASRSTGTYEQYF.

This clonotype was found once. The chain has TRBV6-2 or TRBV6-3 and TRBJ2-1; 12 bases match TRBD2. There are 15 residues in the CDR3. After removal of 6 bases from V and 6 bases from J, the junction contained 6 bases not matched to a gene. Germline values: CDR1 MNHEY, CDR2 SVGEGT. The CDR3 sequence is CASRPTSGSANEQFF. The DNA for the CDR3 is TGTGCCAGCAGGCCGACTAGCGGGAGTGCCAATGAGCAGTTCTTC.

This chain connects TRBV7-2 to TRBJ1-1; 9 positions agree with TRBD1. Germline-derived CDR1 and CDR2 are SGHTA and FQGNSA. The CDR3 has 15 amino acids. Germline trimming cut 0 bases from V and 1 base from J; bases unmatched to any gene: 0. DNA of the CDR3: TGTGCCAGCAGCTTAGCGGACAGGGGGAACACTGAAGCTTTCTTT. Amino acids: CASSLADRGNTEAFF.

This clonotype was seen only a few times. The gene calls are TRBV20-1 and TRBJ2-7, with D unclear. This CDR3 is 18 amino acids long. Germline V gene sequence: CDR1 DFQATT, CDR2 SNEGSKA (reference sequence). Trimming stripped 0 bases from V and 3 bases from J, with 24 bases between. This CDR3 is CSARDFGDHRSLGYEQYF. CDR3 nucleotide sequence: TGCAGTGCTAGAGATTTTGGGGATCATCGGAGTCTGGGCTACGAGCAGTACTTC.

The rearrangement joins TRBV4-1 to TRBJ1-2; D call uncertain. CDR3 length: 15 residues. The V and J ends lost 3 bases and 2 bases respectively, with 13 bases between them. Germline lookup yields CDR1 MGHRA and CDR2 YSYEKL. CDR3 DNA: TGCGCCAGCAGCCACGGCAGCTTGTTAAACTATGGCTACACCTTC. It specifies CASSHGSLLNYGYTF.